Given below is one TCR beta chain in context. Its antigen remains unidentified. The input lacks base qualities; no much larger clone sits a single base away. Other DNA sequences within the sample encode an identical CDR3. This sample was included in a study of shared clonotypes between healthy human individuals (dated by TCRdb to the early 2020s). Broadly, across the study: The cohort comprised a couple of women and a few men aged 18 to 49 years. To increase sequencing depth and limit assay-specific biases, TCR repertoire library preparation and sequencing were carried out by different laboratories using diverse techniques. For each donor, three plates each were used for CD4 naive and CD4 memory, two plates were used for CD8 naive, and one plate was used for CD8 memory. To estimate repertoire size and how much clonotypes are shared between individuals, the study performed deep sequencing of blood TCR repertoires from about 5 healthy adults. Between about 0.94 and 8.9 billion PBMCs per donor were obtained by leukapheresis. Broader findings and caveats from the paper: Sharing across several donors was observed for approximately 5% of naive CD4, over 3% of naive CD8, 2% to 2.5% of memory CD4, and roughly 0.4% of memory CD8 clonotypes. Even with the large sequencing depth, rarefaction of the sorted-subset datasets indicated that sequencing was incomplete. Naive subsets generally had larger estimated clonotype richness than memory subsets did. Based on pairwise subsampling, the degree of clonotype sharing among donors was expected to be affected by sequencing depth. Sampling was restricted to blood, and TCR repertoires in tissue are likely to differ from TCR repertoires in blood. Higher generation probabilities were observed for clonotypes shared by all four sorted-subset donors than for non-shared clonotypes. Because the study included a small number of donors, the genetic and exposure-history diversity represented was limited.

Per the germline V gene, SGHTA is the CDR1 and FQGNSA is the CDR2. Trimming takes 1 base from V and 0 bases from J, and the germline ends sit 4 bases apart. Inclusive of the bounding cysteine and phenylalanine, the CDR3 is 13 residues long. The CDR3 DNA has 39 bases and is translated from base 1. CD8 naive samples were CD45RO-negative cells positively selected for CCR7, giving a CD45RA+CCR7+ population that excluded TemRA cells. Healthy HIV-negative adults with no recently reported acute infections or vaccinations were included as donors. Every donor was a Caucasian adult residing in Nashville, Tennessee, USA. Blood was collected by leukapheresis, and PBMCs were isolated by Ficoll-Histopaque density gradient centrifugation and then cryopreserved in liquid nitrogen vapor phase. Analytical flow cytometry was used to check the purity and quantity of every magnetically sorted T cell population. Genomic DNA was isolated from every sorted fraction and measured by UV absorbance on a Nanodrop 2000c.

Using the deep immunoSEQ assay, multiplex PCR amplified TCR CDR3 regions from genomic DNA. Genomic DNA extracted from each cell subset was distributed evenly over all wells of several immunoSEQ 96-well plates, and each plate served as one replicate. For sorted subsets, 200 to 250 ng of genomic DNA, equivalent to 25,000 to 35,000 T cell genomes, went into each replicate PCR. Purified libraries were measured with a Qubit 3.0 fluorometer, size-checked on a Bioanalyzer 2100, and measured again with the KAPA Library Quantification kit. A separate single-read 150-cycle Illumina NextSeq 550 flow cell was used to sequence each immunoSEQ 96-well plate. Regarding the original processing steps: Because only junctional sequences without quality scores were contained in the immunoSEQ output, filtering matching that applied to full-length reads could not be performed. Sequences were annotated with PyIR, a Python wrapper for IgBLAST v1.9, using IMGT germline references to assign V/J genes and CDR3. Reads were removed for weak V/J assignments (E-value above 1e-6), missing CDR3, stop codons, out-of-frame junctions, or ambiguous translated residues. V3J clonotypes were defined as sequences sharing the same inferred V gene, J gene, and CDR3 amino acid sequence. Percentage overlap between repertoires was calculated by dividing the number of shared unique clonotypes by the size of the smaller repertoire. RTK rarefaction, the Chao1 estimator, and Recon v2.1 estimates of unobserved clonotypes were used to assess repertoire richness. OLGA was used to compute generation probabilities for all TCRbeta clonotypes that the gDNA method yielded from a few donors. TCRdb retrieved this table from immuneACCESS and kept in-frame rearrangements only. Not all clones are present; in checked studies, unresolved V genes account for under half, and no reason is known for the remainder. Clone size and V and J calls were adopted from that table, with D and trimming inferred from the DNA. For this sample there are millions of clones; roughly 91% appear just once. The ten largest clones add up to around 1.7% of the sample.

The V and J segments used are TRBV7-2 and TRBJ2-7, with no D gene named confidently. The TCR was taken from a man aged 18-30 years in good health. Some clones in this sample may be carry-over from other donors' samples. Sequences were obtained from naive CD8+ T cells from PBMCs. What this sample's cell subset or site label stands for: CD45RA+CCR7+. The sequenced DNA is TGTGCCAGCAGCTTAGGCAACTCCTACGAGCAGTACTTC. It encodes CASSLGNSYEQYF.